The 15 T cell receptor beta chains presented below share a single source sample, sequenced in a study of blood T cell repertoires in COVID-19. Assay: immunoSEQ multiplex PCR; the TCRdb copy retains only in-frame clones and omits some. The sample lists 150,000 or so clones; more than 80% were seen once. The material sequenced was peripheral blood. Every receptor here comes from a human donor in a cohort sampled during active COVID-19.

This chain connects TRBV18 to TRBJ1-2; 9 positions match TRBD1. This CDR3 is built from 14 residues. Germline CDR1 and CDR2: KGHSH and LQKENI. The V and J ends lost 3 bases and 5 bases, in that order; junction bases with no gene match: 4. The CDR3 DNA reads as TGTGCCAGCTCACCGACAGGGGGGATGTATGGCTACACCTTC. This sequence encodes CASSPTGGMYGYTF. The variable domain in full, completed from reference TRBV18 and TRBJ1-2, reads NAGVMQNPRHLVRRRGQEARLRCSPMKGHSHVYWYRQLPEEGLKFMVYLQKENIIDESGMPKERFSAEFPKEGPSILRIQQVVRGDSAAYFCASSPTGGMYGYTFGSGTRLTVV.

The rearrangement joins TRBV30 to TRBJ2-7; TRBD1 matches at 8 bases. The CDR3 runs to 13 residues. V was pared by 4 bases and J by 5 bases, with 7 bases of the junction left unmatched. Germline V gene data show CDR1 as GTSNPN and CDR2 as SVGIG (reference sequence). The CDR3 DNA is TGTGCCTGGATAACAGGGGGGAACCACGAGCAGTACTTC. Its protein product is CAWITGGNHEQYF. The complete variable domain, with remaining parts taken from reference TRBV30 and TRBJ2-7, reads SQTIHQWPATLVQPVGSPLSLECTVEGTSNPNLYWYRQAAGRGLQLLFYSVGIGQISSEVPQNLSASRPQDRQFILSSKKLLLSDSGFYLCAWITGGNHEQYFGPGTRLTVT.

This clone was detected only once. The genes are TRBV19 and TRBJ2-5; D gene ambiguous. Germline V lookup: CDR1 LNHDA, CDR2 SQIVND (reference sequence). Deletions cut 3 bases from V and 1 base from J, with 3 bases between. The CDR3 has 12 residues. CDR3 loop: CASSIRQETQYF. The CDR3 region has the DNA TGTGCCAGTAGTATCCGCCAAGAGACCCAGTACTTC.

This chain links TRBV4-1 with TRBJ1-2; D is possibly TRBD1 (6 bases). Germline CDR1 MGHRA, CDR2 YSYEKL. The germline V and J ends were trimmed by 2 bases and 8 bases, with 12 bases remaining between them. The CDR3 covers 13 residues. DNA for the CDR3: TGCGCCAGCAGCCAATCAGGGGCTAAAGGCTACACCTTC. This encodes CASSQSGAKGYTF.

CDR3 sequence reads: CASSPGRGRAYEQYF. Here the CDR3 DNA reads TGCGCCAGCAGCCCTGGGAGGGGAAGGGCCTACGAGCAGTACTTC. The V call is TRBV4-1, the J call TRBJ2-7; 7 bases map to TRBD2. Germline lookup yields CDR1 MGHRA and CDR2 YSYEKL. This CDR3 spans 15 amino acids. V lost 4 bases to trimming and J lost 2 bases; unmatched junction nucleotides: 8.

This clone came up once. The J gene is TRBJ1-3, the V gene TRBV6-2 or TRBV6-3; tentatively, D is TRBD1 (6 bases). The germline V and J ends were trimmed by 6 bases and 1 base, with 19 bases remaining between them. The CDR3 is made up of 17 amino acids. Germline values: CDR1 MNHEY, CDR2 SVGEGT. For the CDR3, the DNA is TGTGCCAGCAGCCGGAATCGACAGGAAAGGTCTGGAAACACCATATATTTT. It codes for CASSRNRQERSGNTIYF.

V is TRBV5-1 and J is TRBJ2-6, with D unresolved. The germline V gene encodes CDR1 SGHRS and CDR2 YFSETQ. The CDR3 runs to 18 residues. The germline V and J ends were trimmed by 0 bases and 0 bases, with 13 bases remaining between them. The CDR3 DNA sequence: TGCGCCAGCAGCTTGGCCCCCTTTACAGACTCTGGGGCCAACGTCCTGACTTTC. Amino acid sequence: CASSLAPFTDSGANVLTF. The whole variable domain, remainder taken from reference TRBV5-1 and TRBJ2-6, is KAGVTQTPRYLIKTRGQQVTLSCSPISGHRSVSWYQQTPGQGLQFLFEYFSETQRNKGNFPGRFSGRQFSNSRSEMNVSTLELGDSALYLCASSLAPFTDSGANVLTFGAGSRLTVL.

CDR3 DNA: TGTGCCAGCAAGAAACAGAACAATCAGCCCCAGCATTTT. Translation: CASKKQNNQPQHF. The chain has TRBV12-3 or TRBV12-4 and TRBJ1-5, with D hard to call. The length of the CDR3 is 13 residues. V was clipped by 7 bases and J by 3 bases, with 10 bases between them.

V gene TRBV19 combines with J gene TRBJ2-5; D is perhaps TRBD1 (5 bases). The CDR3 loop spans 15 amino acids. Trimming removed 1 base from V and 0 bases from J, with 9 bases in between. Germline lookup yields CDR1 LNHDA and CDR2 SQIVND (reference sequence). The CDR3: CASSIGKGYQETQYF. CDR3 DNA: TGTGCCAGTAGTATAGGAAAGGGGTACCAAGAGACCCAGTACTTC.

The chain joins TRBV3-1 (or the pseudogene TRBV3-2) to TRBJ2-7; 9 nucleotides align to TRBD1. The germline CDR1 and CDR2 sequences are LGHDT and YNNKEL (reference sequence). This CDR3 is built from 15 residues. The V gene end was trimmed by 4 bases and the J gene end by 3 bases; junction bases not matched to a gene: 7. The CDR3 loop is CASSRKTGGDYEQYF. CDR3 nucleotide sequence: TGTGCCAGCAGCCGGAAGACAGGGGGGGACTACGAGCAGTACTTC.

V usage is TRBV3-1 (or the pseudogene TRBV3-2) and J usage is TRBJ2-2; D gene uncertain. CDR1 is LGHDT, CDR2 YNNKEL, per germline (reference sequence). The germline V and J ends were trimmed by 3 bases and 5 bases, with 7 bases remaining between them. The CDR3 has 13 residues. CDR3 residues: CASSHPPTGELFF. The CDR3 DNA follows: TGTGCCAGCAGCCACCCCCCGACCGGGGAGCTGTTTTTT.

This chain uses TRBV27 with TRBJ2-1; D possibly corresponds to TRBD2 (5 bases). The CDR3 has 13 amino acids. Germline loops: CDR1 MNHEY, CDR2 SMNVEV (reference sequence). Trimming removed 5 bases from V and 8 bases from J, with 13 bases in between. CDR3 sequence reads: CASSPRPRDEQFF. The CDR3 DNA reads TGTGCCAGCAGTCCACGCCCGAGGGATGAGCAGTTCTTC.

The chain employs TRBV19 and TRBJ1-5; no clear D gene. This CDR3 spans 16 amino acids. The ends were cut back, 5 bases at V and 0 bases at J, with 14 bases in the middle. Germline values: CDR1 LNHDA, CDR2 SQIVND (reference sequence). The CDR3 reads CASSSDENYSNQPQHF. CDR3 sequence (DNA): TGTGCCAGTAGTTCCGACGAGAACTATAGCAATCAGCCCCAGCATTTT. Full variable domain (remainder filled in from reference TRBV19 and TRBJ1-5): DGGITQSPKYLFRKEGQNVTLSCEQNLNHDAMYWYRQDPGQGLRLIYYSQIVNDFQKGDIAEGYSVSREKKESFPLTVTSAQKNPTAFYLCASSSDENYSNQPQHFGDGTRLSIL.

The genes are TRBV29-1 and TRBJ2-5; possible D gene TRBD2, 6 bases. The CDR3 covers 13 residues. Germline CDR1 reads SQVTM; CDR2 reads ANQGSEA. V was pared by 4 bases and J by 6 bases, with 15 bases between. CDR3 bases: TGCAGCGTTGTCGTTGGAGGGGAAAAGACCCAGTACTTC. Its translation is CSVVVGGEKTQYF.

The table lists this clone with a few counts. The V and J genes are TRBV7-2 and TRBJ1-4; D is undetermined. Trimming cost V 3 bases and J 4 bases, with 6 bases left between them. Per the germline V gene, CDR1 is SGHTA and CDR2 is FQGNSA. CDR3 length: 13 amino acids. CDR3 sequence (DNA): TGTGCCAGCAGCTTTCAGATTAATGAAAAACTGTTTTTT. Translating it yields CASSFQINEKLFF.